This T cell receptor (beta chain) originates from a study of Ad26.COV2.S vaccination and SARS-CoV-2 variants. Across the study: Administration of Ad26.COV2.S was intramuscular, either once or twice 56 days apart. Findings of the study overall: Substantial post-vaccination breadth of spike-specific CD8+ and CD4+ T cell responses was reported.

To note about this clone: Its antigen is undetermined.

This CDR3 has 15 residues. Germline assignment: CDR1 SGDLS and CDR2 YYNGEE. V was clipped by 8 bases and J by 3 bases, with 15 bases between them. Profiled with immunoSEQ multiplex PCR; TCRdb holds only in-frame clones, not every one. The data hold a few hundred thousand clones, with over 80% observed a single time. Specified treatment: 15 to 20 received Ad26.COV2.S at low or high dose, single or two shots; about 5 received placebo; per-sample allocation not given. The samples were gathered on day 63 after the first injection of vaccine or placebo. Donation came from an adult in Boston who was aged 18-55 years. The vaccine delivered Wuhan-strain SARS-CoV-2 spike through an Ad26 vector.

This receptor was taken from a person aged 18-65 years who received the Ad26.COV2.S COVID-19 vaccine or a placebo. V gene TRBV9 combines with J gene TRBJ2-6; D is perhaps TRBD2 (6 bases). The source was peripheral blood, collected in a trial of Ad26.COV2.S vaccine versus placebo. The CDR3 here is CASDQAGFGANVLTF. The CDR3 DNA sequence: TGTGCCAGTGATCAAGCGGGTTTTGGGGCCAACGTCCTGACTTTC.